The 24 T cell receptor beta chains below all came from one sample that was sequenced in a study of T cell responses to AZD1222 COVID-19 vaccine. The method was immunoSEQ multiplex PCR; TCRdb's version includes in-frame clones alone and lacks a portion of them. The sample records tens of thousands of clones, 87% being singletons. Sample: peripheral blood, taken 28 days after the second AZD1222 dose. These receptors came from an adult who received the AZD1222 COVID-19 vaccine.

The chain has TRBV25-1 and TRBJ2-2; the D is unclear. Trimming shortened V by 5 bases and J by 0 bases, and 10 bases separated the two germline ends. Germline V CDR1 and CDR2: MGHDK, SYGVNS. CDR3 length: 15 amino acids. This CDR3 reads CASSPDRSNTGELFF. The CDR3 DNA reads TGTGCCAGCAGTCCAGACCGATCGAACACCGGGGAGCTGTTTTTT.

The chain couples TRBV18 to TRBJ2-7; D is ambiguous. V lost 3 bases and J lost 3, with 9 bases in between. The CDR3 length is 13 residues. Germline V lookup: CDR1 KGHSH, CDR2 LQKENI. CDR3 bases: TGTGCCAGCTCACCTAGGCGGAGCTACGAGCAGTACTTC. It encodes CASSPRRSYEQYF. Full variable domain (rest looked up from reference TRBV18 and TRBJ2-7): NAGVMQNPRHLVRRRGQEARLRCSPMKGHSHVYWYRQLPEEGLKFMVYLQKENIIDESGMPKERFSAEFPKEGPSILRIQQVVRGDSAAYFCASSPRRSYEQYFGPGTRLTVT.

The rearrangement links TRBV15 to TRBJ1-1, with D hard to call. Germline CDR1 is LNHNV and CDR2 is YYDKDF (reference sequence). The CDR3 runs 15 residues. Trimming shortened V by 0 bases and J by 8 bases, and 16 bases separated the two germline ends. The CDR3 loop reads CATSRDLTPYEEAFF. The DNA for the CDR3 is TGTGCCACCAGCAGAGATCTAACCCCATACGAAGAAGCTTTCTTT. The whole variable domain, filled in from reference TRBV15 and TRBJ1-1, reads DAMVIQNPRYQVTQFGKPVTLSCSQTLNHNVMYWYQQKSSQAPKLLFHYYDKDFNNEADTPDNFQSRRPNTSFCFLDIRSPGLGDTAMYLCATSRDLTPYEEAFFGQGTRLTVV.

The V and J genes are TRBV7-9 and TRBJ1-4; tentatively, D is TRBD1 (5 bases). The CDR3 is 14 amino acids. V was trimmed by 0 bases and J by 7 bases, leaving 9 bases between them. The germline V gene has CDR1 SEHNR and CDR2 FQNEAQ (reference sequence). CDR3 loop: CASSLAGTGEKLFF. In DNA, the CDR3 is TGTGCCAGCAGCTTAGCAGGGACCGGTGAAAAACTGTTTTTT.

V usage is TRBV27 and J usage is TRBJ2-7; D assignment may be TRBD1 or TRBD2 (5 bases each). Germline V lookup: CDR1 MNHEY, CDR2 SMNVEV (reference sequence). The V gene lost 6 bases and the J gene lost 1 base, with 19 bases spanning the gap. The CDR3 totals 16 residues. CDR3 residues: CASRRGRTSDSYEQYF. The DNA for the CDR3 is TGTGCCAGCAGAAGGGGCCGGACTTCGGATTCCTACGAGCAGTACTTC.

In this sample, this clone turned up once. This chain links TRBV5-1 with TRBJ1-2, with D maybe TRBD1 (5 bases). The germline V and J ends were trimmed by 3 bases and 4 bases, with 16 bases remaining between them. Per germline, CDR1 SGHRS and CDR2 YFSETQ. The CDR3 runs to 15 residues. The CDR3 protein is CASSSRDSGTYGYTF. DNA for the CDR3: TGCGCCAGCAGCTCCCGGGACTCCGGAACCTATGGCTACACCTTC. The full variable domain, in which reference TRBV5-1 and TRBJ1-2 provide the parts outside the CDR3, is KAGVTQTPRYLIKTRGQQVTLSCSPISGHRSVSWYQQTPGQGLQFLFEYFSETQRNKGNFPGRFSGRQFSNSRSEMNVSTLELGDSALYLCASSSRDSGTYGYTFGSGTRLTVV.

Turning to this clone: Other DNA sequences in this specimen translate into the identical CDR3. V usage is TRBV10-1 and J usage is TRBJ2-5; 7 bases agree with TRBD1. V dropped 6 bases and J dropped 2; count of bases not matched to a gene: 6. Germline CDR1 reads WNHNN; CDR2 reads SYGVQD (reference sequence). The CDR3 spans 14 residues. The CDR3 region is CASSAGGPQETQYF. For the CDR3, the DNA is TGCGCCAGCAGCGCAGGGGGACCTCAAGAGACCCAGTACTTC.

This clone is a singleton in its sample. The rearrangement uses TRBV29-1 and TRBJ2-1; 10 bases fit TRBD1. Germline V gives CDR1 SQVTM, CDR2 ANQGSEA. Trimming removed 7 bases from V and 4 bases from J; junction bases left unmatched: 7. This CDR3 comprises 14 residues. The CDR3 reads CSGRDRGPYNEQFF. CDR3 DNA sequence: TGCAGCGGGAGAGACAGGGGGCCGTACAATGAGCAGTTCTTC.

This clone showed up just a few times. The J gene is TRBJ1-5, the V gene TRBV28; a possible D gene is TRBD1 (6 bases). The CDR3 contains 14 residues. The germline V and J ends were trimmed by 6 bases and 6 bases, with 15 bases remaining between them. The germline V gene encodes CDR1 MDHEN and CDR2 SYDVKM. The CDR3 protein is CASRASGGGQPQHF. The CDR3 nucleotides read TGTGCCAGCAGGGCCTCGGGGGGCGGTCAGCCCCAGCATTTT.

The CDR3 DNA reads TGTGCCAGCAGTCCTCGTACCTCTGGAAACACCATATATTTT. It encodes CASSPRTSGNTIYF. V and J are TRBV28 and TRBJ1-3; D unresolved. Germline CDR1 is MDHEN and CDR2 is SYDVKM. The CDR3 is 14 residues long. V dropped 5 bases and J dropped 0 bases, with 8 bases sitting between them.

The chain combines TRBV27 with TRBJ1-2, with D uncertain. Trimming took off 2 bases at V and 3 bases at J, with 7 bases between the two ends. The CDR3 extends over 13 amino acids. CDR1 MNHEY and CDR2 SMNVEV come from the germline V gene (reference sequence). Here the CDR3 reads CASSLTEDYGYTF. DNA for the CDR3: TGTGCCAGCAGTTTAACCGAAGACTATGGCTACACCTTC.

CDR3 in amino acids: CAISLRQGNYGYTF. In DNA, the CDR3 is TGTGCCATCAGTCTTAGACAGGGAAACTATGGCTACACCTTC. The chain uses TRBV10-3 and TRBJ1-2; TRBD1 agrees at 7 bases. The length of the CDR3 is 14 residues. Germline assignment: CDR1 ENHRY and CDR2 SYGVKD. V shed 5 bases, J shed 2 bases, and the junction held 5 bases outside the gene matches.

There are a few counts of this clone. The J gene is TRBJ2-6, the V gene TRBV30; D unresolved. This CDR3 has 13 residues. The ends were cut back, 5 bases at V and 2 bases at J, with 7 bases in the middle. Looked up from germline, CDR1 is GTSNPN and CDR2 is SVGIG (reference sequence). The chain's CDR3 is CAWGSAGANVLTF. The CDR3 nucleotides are TGTGCCTGGGGATCAGCTGGGGCCAACGTCCTGACTTTC.

The chain links TRBV7-6 to TRBJ2-5, with TRBD1 matching 10 bases. Germline V gives CDR1 SGHVS, CDR2 FNYEAQ. J was trimmed by 4 bases and V by 4 bases; bases with no gene match: 9. The CDR3 length is 16 residues. The CDR3 loop reads CASSSRTGGARETQYF. CDR3 DNA sequence: TGTGCCAGCAGCTCTCGGACAGGGGGGGCGAGAGAGACCCAGTACTTC.

The chain recombines TRBV28 with TRBJ2-7; TRBD1 aligns across 12 bases. Germline V lookup: CDR1 MDHEN, CDR2 SYDVKM. The CDR3 runs 13 residues. The trim removed 3 bases at V and 9 bases at J, leaving 3 bases unmatched. The CDR3 region is CASSFGTGGRQYF. In DNA, the CDR3 is TGTGCCAGCAGTTTCGGGACAGGGGGCAGGCAGTACTTC.

The CDR3 loop reads CASSLTTGPNSPLHF. In DNA, the CDR3 is TGCGCCAGCAGCTTGACCACAGGGCCCAATTCACCCCTCCACTTT. This rearrangement joins TRBV5-1 to TRBJ1-6, with D possibly TRBD1 on 6 matching bases. Per the germline V gene, CDR1 is SGHRS and CDR2 is YFSETQ. V dropped 1 base and J dropped 7 bases, with 12 bases sitting between them. The CDR3 extends over 15 amino acids.

The chain carries TRBV19 and TRBJ2-1; TRBD2 aligns across 9 bases. The CDR3 spans 15 residues. Trimming cost V 3 bases and J 6 bases; bases outside gene matches: 6. Germline CDR1 reads LNHDA; CDR2 reads SQIVND (reference sequence). CDR3 loop: CASSIFGGRGNEQFF. The CDR3 DNA follows: TGTGCCAGTAGTATTTTCGGCGGGAGGGGCAATGAGCAGTTCTTC. Combining the CDR3 with reference TRBV19 and TRBJ2-1 gives the whole variable domain DGGITQSPKYLFRKEGQNVTLSCEQNLNHDAMYWYRQDPGQGLRLIYYSQIVNDFQKGDIAEGYSVSREKKESFPLTVTSAQKNPTAFYLCASSIFGGRGNEQFFGPGTRLTVL.

This clone was seen only once. This CDR3 reads CASSHPGQGSTEAFF. For the CDR3, the DNA is TGTGCCAGTAGTCATCCGGGACAGGGATCCACTGAAGCTTTCTTT. The V and J genes are TRBV19 and TRBJ1-1; TRBD1 agrees at 9 bases. There are 15 residues in the CDR3. With 5 bases clipped from V and 4 bases from J, the junction kept 8 bases outside the gene matches. Germline V CDR1 and CDR2: LNHDA, SQIVND (reference sequence).

This chain joins TRBV7-3 and TRBJ2-1; D perhaps matches TRBD2 (5 bases). With 1 base removed from V and 7 bases from J, the gap between germline ends came to 17 bases. This CDR3 spans 16 amino acids. Per the germline V gene, CDR1 is SGHTA and CDR2 is FQGTGA. The CDR3 DNA follows: TGTGCCAGCAGCTTAAGATCGGGTCTCACGGGAAATGAGCAGTTCTTC. This translates into CASSLRSGLTGNEQFF.

The chain links TRBV10-1 to TRBJ1-2, with 12 bases lining up with TRBD1. Germline V gene data show CDR1 as WNHNN and CDR2 as SYGVQD (reference sequence). V gave up 2 bases and J gave up 3 bases; unmatched junction bases: 10. The CDR3 extends over 18 amino acids. This chain's CDR3 is CASSERGTGGLLDYGYTF. CDR3 in DNA: TGCGCCAGCAGTGAGAGGGGGACAGGGGGCTTGCTGGACTATGGCTACACCTTC.

This sequence joins TRBV7-3 and TRBJ2-2; 10 positions agree with TRBD1. The CDR3 consists of 17 residues. The germline CDR1 and CDR2 sequences are SGHTA and FQGTGA. J gave up 8 bases and V 4 bases, and 13 bases lay outside the gene matches. CDR3: CASSSSGTGVFSGELFF. The CDR3 DNA follows: TGTGCCAGCAGCTCTTCCGGGACAGGGGTTTTCTCGGGGGAGCTGTTTTTT.

This chain joins TRBV12-3 or TRBV12-4 and TRBJ2-7, with D maybe TRBD2 (6 bases). Trimming pared 5 bases from V and 3 bases from J, leaving 8 bases between. The CDR3 is 12 amino acids. CDR3 sequence: CASSPGLYEQYF. The CDR3 DNA follows: TGTGCCAGCAGTCCGGGACTCTACGAGCAGTACTTC.

The J gene is TRBJ2-3, the V gene TRBV15; D is ambiguous. V was pared by 5 bases and J by 5 bases, with 14 bases between. This CDR3 contains 14 residues. Germline CDR1 LNHNV, CDR2 YYDKDF (reference sequence). The CDR3 DNA is TGTGCCACCAGCTTCTCTGTAGTGGGAGATACGCAGTATTTT. Its protein product is CATSFSVVGDTQYF.

The rearrangement uses TRBV5-1 and TRBJ2-5; D possibly corresponds to TRBD2 (6 bases). The germline V gene encodes CDR1 SGHRS and CDR2 YFSETQ. There are 16 residues in the CDR3. V lost 4 bases, J lost 3 bases, and 19 bases lay in between. CDR3 nucleotide sequence: TGCGCCAGCAGCGTGGCCTTGGAGGGACCCGAAGAGACCCAGTACTTC. Protein: CASSVALEGPEETQYF.